This is a list of T cell receptor beta chains from one sample in a study of cytomegalovirus exposure and HLA in healthy donors. Data came from immunoSEQ multiplex PCR; TCRdb stores just in-frame clones and leaves some out. The table has 120,000 to 150,000 clones, roughly 80% seen once. The sequenced material came from PBMCs. The receptors shown here come from a woman in her thirties or forties in good health and CMV-seropositive. The CDR3 runs from the conserved cysteine through the conserved F or W. The D gene is left open where the match is weak. The size entry is marked missing in some rows and otherwise reads once, few, many or a size class.

>NA|NA|TRBV6-1|TRBJ1-3
TGTGCCAGCATTTCTAACTCTGGAAACACCATATATTTT
CASISNSGNTIYF
>NA|NA|TRBV6-1|TRBJ1-4
TGTGCCAGCAGGCGAGGACAGTCCAATGAAAAACTGTTTTTT
CASRRGQSNEKLFF
>NA|many|TRBV7-9|TRBJ2-1
TGTGCCAGCAGCTTGACTGTAAGCTCCTACAATGAGCAGTTCTTC
CASSLTVSSYNEQFF
>NA|NA|TRBV9|TRBJ1-2
TGTGCCAGCAGCGACAGTTACGGCTACACCTTC
CASSDSYGYTF
>NA|once|TRBV5-1|TRBJ2-1
TGCGCCAGCAGTACCGGGACTCTTAATGAGCAGTTCTTC
CASSTGTLNEQFF
>NA|NA|TRBV28|TRBJ1-5
TGTGCCAGCATCGGAGGCAATCAGCCCCAGCATTTT
CASIGGNQPQHF
>NA|NA|TRBV7-2|TRBJ1-4
TGTGCCAGCAGCTCCGGACTTGCAACTAATGAAAAACTGTTTTTT
CASSSGLATNEKLFF
>TRBD1|few|TRBV5-1|TRBJ1-1
TGCGCCAGCAGCTTGGGGGACAGGGGGCTCAACACTGAAGCTTTCTTT
CASSLGDRGLNTEAFF
>TRBD1|NA|TRBV28|TRBJ2-7
TGTGCCAGCACCATACAGGGGTCTCCCTACGAGCAGTACTTC
CASTIQGSPYEQYF
>TRBD1|once|TRBV11-2|TRBJ1-1
TGTGCCAGCAGCTGGGCCAGGGGGCAAACTGAAGCTTTCTTT
CASSWARGQTEAFF
>NA|once|TRBV19|TRBJ2-7
TGTGCCAGTAGTATAGCCCAGGGGTTTTACTACGAGCAGTACTTC
CASSIAQGFYYEQYF
>NA|NA|TRBV19|TRBJ1-6
TGTGCCAGTCGGGAGGCAGGGCCAAAGAATTCACCCCTCCACTTT
CASREAGPKNSPLHF
>TRBD1|NA|TRBV2|TRBJ1-5
TGTGCCAGCACCCCGGGACAGGGAAATCAGCCCCAGCATTTT
CASTPGQGNQPQHF
>TRBD2|NA|TRBV5-4|TRBJ2-5
TGTGCCAGCAGCGTACTAGCGGGGCCACAAGAGACCCAGTACTTC
CASSVLAGPQETQYF
>NA|NA|TRBV28|TRBJ1-1
TGTGCCAGCGGGCAGACAATGAACACTGAAGCTTTCTTT
CASGQTMNTEAFF
>TRBD1|once|TRBV10-3|TRBJ1-3
TGTGCCATCAGGACAGGGGAGGCTGGAAACACCATATATTTT
CAIRTGEAGNTIYF